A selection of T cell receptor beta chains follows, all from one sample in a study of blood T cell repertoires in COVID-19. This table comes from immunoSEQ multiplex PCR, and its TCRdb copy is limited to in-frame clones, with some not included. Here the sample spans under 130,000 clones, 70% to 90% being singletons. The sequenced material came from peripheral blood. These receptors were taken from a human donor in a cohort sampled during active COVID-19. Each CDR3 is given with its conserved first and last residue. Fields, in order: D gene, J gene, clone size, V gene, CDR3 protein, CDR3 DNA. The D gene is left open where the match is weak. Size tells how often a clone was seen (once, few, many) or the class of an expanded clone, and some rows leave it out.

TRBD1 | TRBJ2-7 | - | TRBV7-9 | CASSPHNRGYSYEQYF | TGTGCCAGCAGCCCCCATAACAGGGGATACTCCTACGAGCAGTACTTC
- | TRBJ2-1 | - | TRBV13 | CASSSNRESPYNEQFF | TGTGCCAGCAGCTCCAATCGGGAGTCCCCCTACAATGAGCAGTTCTTC
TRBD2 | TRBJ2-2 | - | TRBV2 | CASIGERDDTGELFF | TGTGCCAGCATTGGCGAGCGGGATGACACCGGGGAGCTGTTTTTT
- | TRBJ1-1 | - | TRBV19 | CASNSIRGSQAFF | TGTGCCAGTAACTCGATCAGGGGTTCTCAAGCTTTCTTT
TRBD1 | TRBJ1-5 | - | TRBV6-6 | CASSWDSGVNQPQHF | TGTGCCAGCAGTTGGGACAGTGGGGTCAATCAGCCCCAGCATTTT
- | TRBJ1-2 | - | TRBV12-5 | CASGFWGTGLLPSNYGYTF | TGTGCTAGTGGTTTTTGGGGGACGGGACTCCTTCCTTCTAACTATGGCTACACCTTC
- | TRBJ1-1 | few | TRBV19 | CASSAPVRGTEAFF | TGTGCCAGTAGCGCCCCCGTCAGGGGCACTGAAGCTTTCTTT
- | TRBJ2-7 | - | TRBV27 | CASSLSQAYEQYF | TGTGCCAGCAGTTTATCGCAGGCCTACGAGCAGTACTTC
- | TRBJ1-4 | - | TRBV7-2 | CASSLNPGVGEKLFF | TGTGCCAGCAGCTTGAACCCAGGGGTTGGTGAAAAACTGTTTTTT
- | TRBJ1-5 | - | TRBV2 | CASSLAEPQHF | TGTGCCAGCAGCCTGGCAGAGCCCCAGCATTTT
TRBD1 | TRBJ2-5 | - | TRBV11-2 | CASSLVADRGETQYF | TGTGCCAGCAGCTTAGTCGCGGACAGGGGGGAGACCCAGTACTTC
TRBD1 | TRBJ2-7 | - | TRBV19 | CASSIGGGNYEQYF | TGTGCCAGTAGTATAGGAGGGGGCAACTACGAGCAGTACTTC
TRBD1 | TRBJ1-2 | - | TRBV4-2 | CASSQDPRGDYGYTF | TGTGCCAGCAGCCAAGATCCCAGGGGGGACTATGGCTACACCTTC
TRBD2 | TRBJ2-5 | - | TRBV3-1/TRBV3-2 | CASSHMRGLMRKTQYF | TGTGCCAGCAGCCATATGCGGGGACTAATGAGAAAGACCCAGTACTTC
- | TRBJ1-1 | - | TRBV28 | CASSQGFRDTEAFF | TGTGCCAGCAGCCAGGGGTTCAGGGACACTGAAGCTTTCTTT
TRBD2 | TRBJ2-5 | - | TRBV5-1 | CASSEHTSVVETQYF | TGCGCCAGCAGCGAACATACTAGCGTGGTGGAGACCCAGTACTTC
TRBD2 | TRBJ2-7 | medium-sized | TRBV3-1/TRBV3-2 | CASSQDVSGCFPNYEQYF | TGTGCCAGCAGCCAAGATGTTAGCGGGTGCTTTCCAAACTACGAGCAGTACTTC
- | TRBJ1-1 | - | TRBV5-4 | CASSLAGITNTEAFF | TGTGCCAGCAGCTTGGCCGGGATCACGAACACTGAAGCTTTCTTT
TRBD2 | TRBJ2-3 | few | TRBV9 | CASSVGSGSPDTQYF | TGTGCCAGCAGCGTGGGAAGCGGGAGTCCAGATACGCAGTATTTT
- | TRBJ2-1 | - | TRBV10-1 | CASSDPIVPFNEQFF | TGCGCCAGCAGTGACCCTATAGTCCCCTTTAATGAGCAGTTCTTC
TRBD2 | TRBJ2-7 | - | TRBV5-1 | CASSSSGLAGVLKYEQYF | TGCGCCAGCAGCTCCTCGGGACTAGCGGGAGTTTTAAAATACGAGCAGTACTTC
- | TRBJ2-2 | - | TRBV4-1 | CASSRAGLGELFF | TGCGCCAGCAGCCGAGCGGGCCTCGGGGAGCTGTTTTTT
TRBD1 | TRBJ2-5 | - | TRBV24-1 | CATSATGGLETQYF | TGTGCCACCAGTGCGACAGGGGGGCTAGAGACCCAGTACTTC
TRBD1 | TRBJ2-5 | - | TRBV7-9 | CASSLRTGTQETQYF | TGTGCCAGCAGCTTAAGGACAGGGACCCAAGAGACCCAGTACTTC
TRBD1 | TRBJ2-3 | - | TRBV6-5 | CATRGTGGRDTQYF | TGTGCCACCCGAGGGACAGGGGGCAGAGATACGCAGTATTTT
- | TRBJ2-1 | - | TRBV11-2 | CASSLDRFGEQFF | TGTGCCAGCAGCTTAGATCGTTTCGGTGAGCAGTTCTTC
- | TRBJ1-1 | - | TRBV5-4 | CASSPAESGNTEAFF | TGTGCCAGCAGCCCCGCGGAGTCGGGGAACACTGAAGCTTTCTTT
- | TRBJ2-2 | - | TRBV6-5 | CASRRSGVPGELFF | TGTGCCAGCAGGAGGTCAGGGGTACCCGGGGAGCTGTTTTTT
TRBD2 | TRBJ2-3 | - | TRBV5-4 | CASSFVAGLTDTQYF | TGTGCCAGCAGCTTCGTAGCGGGCCTAACAGATACGCAGTATTTT
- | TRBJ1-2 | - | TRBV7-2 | CASRPGGGRSGYTF | TGTGCCAGCAGACCCGGGGGGGGGCGGAGCGGCTACACCTTC
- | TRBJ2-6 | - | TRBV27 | CASSLKPAPGANVLTF | TGTGCCAGCAGTTTAAAGCCCGCTCCTGGGGCCAACGTCCTGACTTTC
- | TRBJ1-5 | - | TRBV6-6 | CASSYSESNQPQHF | TGTGCCAGCAGTTACTCAGAGAGCAATCAGCCCCAGCATTTT
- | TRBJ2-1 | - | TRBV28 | CASSLSPSSYNEQFF | TGTGCCAGCAGTTTATCCCCTTCCTCCTACAATGAGCAGTTCTTC
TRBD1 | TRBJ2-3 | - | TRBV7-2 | CASSPDRVRATDTQYF | TGTGCCAGCAGCCCAGACAGGGTAAGGGCCACAGATACGCAGTATTTT
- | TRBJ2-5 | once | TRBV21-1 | CASSKGQAVTYQETQYF | TGTGCCAGCAGCAAAGGTCAAGCGGTTACGTACCAAGAGACCCAGTACTTC
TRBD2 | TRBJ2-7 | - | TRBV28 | CASSWTSENYEQYF | TGTGCCAGCAGTTGGACTAGCGAGAACTACGAGCAGTACTTC
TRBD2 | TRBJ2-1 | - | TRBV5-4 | CASSLVSGGDNEQFF | TGTGCCAGCAGCTTGGTTAGCGGGGGGGACAATGAGCAGTTCTTC
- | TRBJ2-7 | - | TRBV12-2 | CASRSGVSGTPLYEQYF | TGTGCAAGTCGCTCAGGGGTGTCGGGGACACCGCTTTACGAGCAGTACTTC
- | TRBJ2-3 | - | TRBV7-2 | CASSPHGGSADTQYF | TGTGCCAGCAGCCCCCATGGGGGGAGCGCAGATACGCAGTATTTT
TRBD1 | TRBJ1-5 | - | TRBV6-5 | CASSPGTGGQPQHF | TGTGCCAGCAGCCCCGGGACAGGGGGTCAGCCCCAGCATTTT
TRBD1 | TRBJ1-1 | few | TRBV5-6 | CASREGGPALNTEAFF | TGTGCCAGCAGGGAAGGGGGCCCGGCCTTGAACACTGAAGCTTTCTTT
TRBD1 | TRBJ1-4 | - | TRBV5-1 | CASQEQGINEKLFF | TGCGCCAGCCAAGAACAGGGGATTAATGAAAAACTGTTTTTT
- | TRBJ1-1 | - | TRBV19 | CASRKTNTEAFF | TGTGCCAGTAGAAAGACAAACACTGAAGCTTTCTTT
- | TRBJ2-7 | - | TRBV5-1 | CASSLGQYLYEQYF | TGCGCCAGCAGCTTGGGACAGTATCTTTACGAGCAGTACTTC
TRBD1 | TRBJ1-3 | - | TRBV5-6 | CASSLGGGAVNTIYF | TGTGCCAGCAGCCTAGGAGGGGGCGCGGTGAACACCATATATTTT
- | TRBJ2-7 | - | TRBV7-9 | CASSLTGRYEQYF | TGTGCCAGCAGCTTGACAGGCCGCTACGAGCAGTACTTC
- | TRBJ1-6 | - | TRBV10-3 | CAISGADSPLHF | TGTGCCATCAGTGGGGCCGATTCACCCCTCCACTTT
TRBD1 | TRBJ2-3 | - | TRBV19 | CASSRGQGKDTQYF | TGTGCCAGTAGTAGGGGACAGGGGAAGGATACGCAGTATTTT
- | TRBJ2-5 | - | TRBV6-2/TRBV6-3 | CASSQWETQYF | TGTGCCAGCAGTCAGTGGGAGACCCAGTACTTC
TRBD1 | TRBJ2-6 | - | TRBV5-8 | CASSTLQGRSGANVLTF | TGTGCCAGCAGCACCCTACAGGGGCGCTCTGGGGCCAACGTCCTGACTTTC
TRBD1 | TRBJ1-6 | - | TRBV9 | CASSGGQSSYNSPLHF | TGTGCCAGCAGCGGGGGACAGAGCTCCTATAATTCACCCCTCCACTTT
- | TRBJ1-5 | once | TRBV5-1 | CASSLAPPHQFYSNQPQHF | TGCGCCAGCAGCTTGGCGCCTCCTCACCAGTTTTATAGCAATCAGCCCCAGCATTTT
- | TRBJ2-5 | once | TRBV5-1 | CASSLVPGSQETQYF | TGCGCCAGCAGCTTGGTGCCGGGGAGCCAAGAGACCCAGTACTTC
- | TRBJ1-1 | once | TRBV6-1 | CASSEARQAFWNTEAFF | TGTGCCAGCAGTGAAGCACGACAGGCGTTCTGGAACACTGAAGCTTTCTTT
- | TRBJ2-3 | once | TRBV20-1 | CSASSGFASTGDTQYF | TGCAGTGCTAGTAGTGGGTTCGCGTCGACGGGAGATACGCAGTATTTT